These 27 T cell receptor beta chains were all obtained from the same sample, sequenced in a study of shared T cell receptors in the human thymus. Sequencing used immunoSEQ multiplex PCR; TCRdb keeps in-frame clones, though not all of them. The table has hundreds of thousands of clones, approximately 88% seen once. These data also formed part of another study, on human thymus T cells.

Sequenced: thymocytes. Source of these receptors: a boy in the first two years of life with a congenital heart defect.

The chain carries TRBV19 and TRBJ1-2, with 7 positions matching TRBD1. The V gene end was trimmed by 8 bases and the J gene end by 0 bases; junction bases not matched to a gene: 9. The CDR3 is 15 residues long. Germline values: CDR1 LNHDA, CDR2 SQIVND (reference sequence). The CDR3 DNA reads TGTGCCAGTTCCCCAGGGGGAGGCTCTAACTATGGCTACACCTTC. Its translation is CASSPGGGSNYGYTF.

CDR3 in DNA: TGCGCCAGCAGCCAAGGGGCCTTTTCCGAGCAGTACTTC. Protein: CASSQGAFSEQYF. V gene TRBV4-1 combines with J gene TRBJ2-7; no definite D call. V gave up 1 base and J gave up 6 bases, with 10 bases separating them. CDR1 and CDR2 from the germline V gene are MGHRA and YSYEKL. The CDR3 loop spans 13 amino acids.

The rearrangement joins TRBV30 to TRBJ2-1; TRBD2 aligns across 7 bases. In germline, CDR1 is GTSNPN, CDR2 SVGIG (reference sequence). The CDR3 loop spans 17 amino acids. The junction had 12 bases not matched to a gene; V was cut back by 2 bases and J by 2 bases. CDR3 amino acids: CAWSSSFSGPTYNEQFF. In DNA form, the CDR3 reads TGTGCCTGGAGTTCTTCTTTTAGCGGGCCAACCTACAATGAGCAGTTCTTC.

The gene calls are TRBV27 and TRBJ2-5, with unresolved D. The V gene lost 5 bases and the J gene lost 7 bases, with 20 bases spanning the gap. Germline V gene lookup returns CDR1 MNHEY and CDR2 SMNVEV (reference sequence). The CDR3 has 15 residues. The CDR3 coding sequence is TGTGCCAGCAGTCCCGCCCGAGGCCACCTGGGGACCCAGTACTTC. It specifies CASSPARGHLGTQYF.

The CDR3 sequence: CASSLDDSSYGYTF. The CDR3 DNA reads TGCGCCAGCAGCTTGGATGACAGCTCCTATGGCTACACCTTC. The chain links TRBV5-1 to TRBJ1-2; D possibly corresponds to TRBD1 (5 bases). V lost 0 bases and J 4 bases, leaving 10 bases between the germline ends. The length of the CDR3 is 14 residues. The germline V gene has CDR1 SGHRS and CDR2 YFSETQ.

This chain links TRBV28 with TRBJ2-2; D is possibly TRBD1 (6 bases). V was cut by 2 bases and J by 6 bases, with 22 bases left in between. Germline CDR1 is MDHEN and CDR2 is SYDVKM. The CDR3 consists of 18 residues. In DNA, the CDR3 is TGTGCCAGCAGTTTAGTGGGCCCGACAGGCGGTATTCCCGGGGAGCTGTTTTTT. Translated, it gives CASSLVGPTGGIPGELFF.

V is TRBV5-4 and J is TRBJ2-7, with 14 positions matching TRBD2. The CDR3 totals 16 residues. The junction had 3 bases not matched to a gene; V was cut back by 0 bases and J by 4 bases. Germline-derived CDR1 and CDR2 are SGHNT and YYREEE (reference sequence). The CDR3 reads CASSLGGLAGAYEQYF. The CDR3 nucleotides are TGTGCCAGCAGCTTGGGGGGACTAGCGGGAGCTTACGAGCAGTACTTC. The whole variable domain, filled in from reference TRBV5-4 and TRBJ2-7, reads ETGVTQSPTHLIKTRGQQVTLRCSSQSGHNTVSWYQQALGQGPQFIFQYYREEENGRGNFPPRFSGLQFPNYSSELNVNALELDDSALYLCASSLGGLAGAYEQYFGPGTRLTVT.

This clone appeared once. The chain links TRBV29-1 to TRBJ1-4; the D gene is possibly TRBD1 (6 bases). Trimming removed 5 bases at V and 8 bases at J, with 9 bases between. This CDR3 contains 11 residues. Germline CDR1 and CDR2: SQVTM and ANQGSEA. The CDR3 spells CSVRGGEKLFF. The CDR3 DNA follows: TGCAGCGTTCGGGGGGGCGAAAAACTGTTTTTT. Full variable domain (remainder filled in from reference TRBV29-1 and TRBJ1-4): SAVISQKPSRDICQRGTSLTIQCQVDSQVTMMFWYRQQPGQSLTLIATANQGSEATYESGFVIDKFPISRPNLTFSTLTVSNMSPEDSSIYLCSVRGGEKLFFGSGTQLSVL.

This CDR3 is CASRTASSYEQYF. Written as DNA, the CDR3 is TGTGCCAGCCGGACAGCTTCTTCCTACGAGCAGTACTTC. J is TRBJ2-7 and V is TRBV6-5, with D possibly TRBD1 on 6 matching bases. The CDR3 consists of 13 residues. V was clipped by 8 bases and J by 1 base, with 12 bases between them. Germline loops: CDR1 MNHEY, CDR2 SVGAGI.

CDR3 bases: TGTGCCAGCAGCTTAGATTCCCCTAGCGGGATAAGAGAGACCCAGTACTTC. It specifies CASSLDSPSGIRETQYF. The J gene is TRBJ2-5, the V gene TRBV7-6, with TRBD2 matching 9 bases. The germline V gene encodes CDR1 SGHVS and CDR2 FNYEAQ. CDR3 length equals 17 residues. The V and J ends lost 1 base and 4 bases, in that order; junction bases with no gene match: 10.

The chain has TRBV29-1 and TRBJ2-3; tentatively, D is TRBD1 (6 bases). CDR1 and CDR2 from the germline V gene are SQVTM and ANQGSEA. The CDR3 has 13 residues. V was pared by 3 bases and J by 1 base, with 8 bases between. CDR3 sequence (DNA): TGCAGCGTTGAGAGACAGGGCACAGATACGCAGTATTTT. Its protein is CSVERQGTDTQYF.

The chain employs TRBV5-1 and TRBJ2-7; 9 bases are shared with TRBD1. Germline CDR1 reads SGHRS; CDR2 reads YFSETQ. The CDR3 has 16 amino acids. V gave up 4 bases and J gave up 2 bases; unmatched junction bases: 10. In DNA, the CDR3 is TGCGCCAGCAGCCCGTGGGTGGGGACAGGGCCCTACGAGCAGTACTTC. Encoded protein: CASSPWVGTGPYEQYF.

The V call is TRBV19, the J call TRBJ1-1, with D uncertain. The V gene lost 7 bases and the J gene lost 4 bases, with 7 bases spanning the gap. The CDR3 runs to 11 residues. Germline CDR1 LNHDA, CDR2 SQIVND (reference sequence). CDR3 region: CASMRRTEAFF. The CDR3 DNA is TGTGCCAGTATGCGGCGCACTGAAGCTTTCTTT.

The gene calls are TRBV27 and TRBJ2-6; 7 positions match TRBD1. This CDR3 has 16 residues. Germline loops: CDR1 MNHEY, CDR2 SMNVEV (reference sequence). V gave up 5 bases and J gave up 2 bases; unmatched junction bases: 6. CDR3 residues: CASSPSGTAGANVLTF. The CDR3 DNA reads TGTGCCAGCAGTCCCTCGGGGACAGCTGGGGCCAACGTCCTGACTTTC.

Notes on this clone: Other nucleotide sequences in the sample specify the same CDR3. The V and J genes are TRBV27 and TRBJ2-1, with D perhaps matching TRBD1 (6 bases). V was trimmed by 6 bases and J by 0 bases, leaving 12 bases between them. Looked up from germline, CDR1 is MNHEY and CDR2 is SMNVEV (reference sequence). The CDR3 contains 15 residues. For the CDR3, the DNA is TGTGCCAGCAGAGGGGGATTGAGCTCCTACAATGAGCAGTTCTTC. Encoded protein: CASRGGLSSYNEQFF.

V is TRBV18 and J is TRBJ2-7, with D hard to call. V lost 1 base and J 2 bases, leaving 9 bases between the germline ends. The CDR3 covers 14 residues. Germline-derived CDR1 and CDR2 are KGHSH and LQKENI. Here the CDR3 reads CASSPQTEPYEQYF. In nucleotides, the CDR3 is TGTGCCAGCTCACCACAAACAGAGCCCTACGAGCAGTACTTC. The full variable domain, in which reference TRBV18 and TRBJ2-7 provide the parts outside the CDR3, is NAGVMQNPRHLVRRRGQEARLRCSPMKGHSHVYWYRQLPEEGLKFMVYLQKENIIDESGMPKERFSAEFPKEGPSILRIQQVVRGDSAAYFCASSPQTEPYEQYFGPGTRLTVT.

The gene calls are TRBV5-6 and TRBJ1-1, with 9 positions matching TRBD1. The CDR3 extends over 16 amino acids. Looked up from germline, CDR1 is SGHDT and CDR2 is YYEEEE. V was clipped by 5 bases and J by 1 base; unmatched bases: 9. The chain's CDR3 is CASSVDRGKGNTEAFF. CDR3 DNA: TGTGCCAGCAGTGTGGACAGGGGCAAGGGGAACACTGAAGCTTTCTTT.

The chain uses TRBV6-1 and TRBJ1-2; 7 bases are shared with TRBD1. Trimming at V came to 2 bases and at J to 4 bases, leaving 7 bases not matched to a gene. Per the germline V gene, CDR1 is MNHNS and CDR2 is SASEGT. The CDR3 covers 15 residues. The CDR3 DNA is TGTGCCAGCAGTGAACCGGGACAGTCTAGCTATGGCTACACCTTC. This codes for CASSEPGQSSYGYTF.

This chain connects TRBV7-3 to TRBJ1-2; a weak D match, TRBD1 (6 bases). The germline V and J ends were trimmed by 5 bases and 7 bases, with 11 bases remaining between them. Germline values: CDR1 SGHTA, CDR2 FQGTGA. The CDR3 covers 12 residues. CDR3 in amino acids: CASSTTGTGYTF. CDR3 nucleotide sequence: TGTGCCAGCAGCACAACAGGGACTGGCTACACCTTC.

The chain employs TRBV4-1 and TRBJ2-1, with a possible D match to TRBD2 (6 bases). The V end lost 1 base, the J end lost 2 bases, and 12 bases lay between the germline ends. This CDR3 region has 16 residues. CDR1 and CDR2 from the germline V gene are MGHRA and YSYEKL. CDR3 sequence (DNA): TGCGCCAGCAGCCAAGTGCGGGGACCCCCCTACAATGAGCAGTTCTTC. Translation gives CASSQVRGPPYNEQFF.

The rearrangement joins TRBV4-2 to TRBJ2-3, with 11 bases matching TRBD2. J lost 2 bases, V lost 3 bases, and 7 bases had no gene match. This CDR3 has 17 residues. Germline CDR1 LGHNA, CDR2 YNFKEQ. CDR3 residues: CASSQGGTSGHTDTQYF. The CDR3 DNA reads TGTGCCAGCAGCCAGGGTGGGACTAGCGGCCACACAGATACGCAGTATTTT.

The rearrangement joins TRBV27 to TRBJ2-7; 11 bases line up with TRBD2. The V segment lost 6 bases and the J segment 6 bases; nucleotides outside the gene matches: 10. Germline CDR1 MNHEY, CDR2 SMNVEV (reference sequence). This CDR3 has 15 residues. The CDR3 DNA sequence: TGTGCCAGCAGGTATAGCGGGAGGGCCGTGGTCGAGCAGTACTTC. Translated, it gives CASRYSGRAVVEQYF.

The rearrangement links TRBV23-1 to TRBJ2-7, with TRBD1 matching over 8 bases. TRBV23-1 is filed as an ORF, its function uncertain. The V gene end was trimmed by 4 bases and the J gene end by 2 bases; junction bases not matched to a gene: 4. The CDR3 extends over 14 amino acids. Here the CDR3 reads CASSPGTGPYEQYF. As DNA, the CDR3 is TGCGCCAGCAGTCCCGGGACAGGCCCCTACGAGCAGTACTTC.

The chain recombines TRBV10-3 with TRBJ2-7; D is ambiguous. Germline loops: CDR1 ENHRY, CDR2 SYGVKD. Trimming shortened V by 3 bases and J by 6 bases, and 18 bases separated the two germline ends. This CDR3 has 15 amino acids. As DNA, the CDR3 is TGTGCCATCAGTGACCAGTGGGCCTCTTTGGGCGAGCAGTACTTC. It translates to CAISDQWASLGEQYF.

This clone was observed once. This chain uses TRBV27 with TRBJ2-7, with 9 positions matching TRBD1. Trimming cost V 2 bases and J 2 bases; bases outside gene matches: 10. Germline CDR1 MNHEY, CDR2 SMNVEV (reference sequence). This CDR3 has 17 residues. The CDR3 DNA reads as TGTGCCAGCAGTTTAAAAATGAGGGACAGGGCCGCCTACGAGCAGTACTTC. It yields the protein CASSLKMRDRAAYEQYF.

This chain joins TRBV19 and TRBJ2-7, with D tentatively TRBD2 (5 bases). Germline-derived CDR1 and CDR2 are LNHDA and SQIVND (reference sequence). Between the trimmed V and J ends, which lost 0 bases and 7 bases, there was a span of 13 bases. The CDR3 is made up of 14 amino acids. CDR3 residues: CASSIDSGPGEQYF. CDR3 bases: TGTGCCAGTAGTATAGACAGCGGCCCGGGGGAGCAGTACTTC.

This chain connects TRBV11-2 to TRBJ1-4; perhaps TRBD1 as D (6 bases). Trimming took off 5 bases at V and 7 bases at J, with 17 bases between the two ends. Germline V gives CDR1 SGHAT, CDR2 FQNNGV. This CDR3 has 15 residues. DNA of the CDR3: TGTGCCAGCAGCCTGAACGGGGGGCAAGGTGAAAAACTGTTTTTT. It translates to CASSLNGGQGEKLFF.